This is a list of T cell receptor beta chains from one sample in a study of memory CD4+ T cells and cytomegalovirus serostatus. Libraries were prepared by immunoSEQ multiplex PCR; TCRdb keeps only in-frame clonotypes and omits some of them. Of about 56,000 clones listed, about four fifths are singletons. Input material: memory CD4+ T cells from blood. The receptors shown here come from an adult in good health and CMV-seronegative. The CDR3 runs from the conserved cysteine through the conserved F or W. Fields, in order: clone size, D gene, J gene, V gene, CDR3 protein, CDR3 DNA. D genes are given only for firm matches. Clone size, where shown, is once, few, many, or a class for clones that have expanded.

abundance: NA; d_gene: NA; j_gene: TRBJ1-6; v_gene: TRBV2; CDR3aa: CASSEAGQPISPLHF; CDR3nt: TGTGCCAGCAGTGAAGCAGGACAGCCCATCTCACCCCTCCACTTT
abundance: once; d_gene: NA; j_gene: TRBJ1-4; v_gene: TRBV20-1; CDR3aa: CSARVREKLFF; CDR3nt: TGCAGTGCTAGAGTAAGGGAAAAACTGTTTTTT
abundance: NA; d_gene: NA; j_gene: TRBJ1-1; v_gene: TRBV15; CDR3aa: CATSMPGRPTDTEAFF; CDR3nt: TGTGCCACCAGCATGCCGGGACGCCCAACGGACACTGAAGCTTTCTTT
abundance: NA; d_gene: TRBD1; j_gene: TRBJ2-1; v_gene: TRBV7-7; CDR3aa: CASSLGQGWDEQFF; CDR3nt: TGTGCTAGCAGCTTAGGACAGGGTTGGGATGAGCAGTTCTTC
abundance: NA; d_gene: NA; j_gene: TRBJ1-2; v_gene: TRBV13; CDR3aa: CASSLVGIDYGYTF; CDR3nt: TGTGCCAGCAGCTTAGTGGGTATAGACTATGGCTACACCTTC
abundance: NA; d_gene: NA; j_gene: TRBJ1-1; v_gene: TRBV4-3; CDR3aa: CASSQSWGTEAFF; CDR3nt: TGCGCCAGCAGCCAATCTTGGGGAACTGAAGCTTTCTTT
abundance: NA; d_gene: TRBD1; j_gene: TRBJ2-2; v_gene: TRBV6-1; CDR3aa: CASSERGLVTGELFF; CDR3nt: TGTGCCAGCAGTGAAAGGGGGCTCGTCACCGGGGAGCTGTTTTTT
abundance: NA; d_gene: NA; j_gene: TRBJ2-1; v_gene: TRBV9; CDR3aa: CASGVTGDFYNEQFF; CDR3nt: TGTGCCAGTGGGGTGACAGGAGACTTCTACAATGAGCAGTTCTTC
abundance: once; d_gene: TRBD2; j_gene: TRBJ2-2; v_gene: TRBV7-2; CDR3aa: CASKALAGGWTGELFF; CDR3nt: TGTGCCAGCAAGGCTTTAGCGGGGGGATGGACCGGGGAGCTGTTTTTT
abundance: NA; d_gene: TRBD2; j_gene: TRBJ2-7; v_gene: TRBV27; CDR3aa: CASSPSGLAGFEQYF; CDR3nt: TGTGCCAGCAGCCCCTCGGGACTAGCGGGGTTTGAGCAGTACTTC
abundance: NA; d_gene: NA; j_gene: TRBJ2-5; v_gene: TRBV23-1; CDR3aa: CASRGRDRTQYF; CDR3nt: TGCGCCAGCAGGGGGCGGGATCGGACCCAGTACTTC
abundance: NA; d_gene: NA; j_gene: TRBJ1-5; v_gene: TRBV28; CDR3aa: CASSSPRGASQPQHF; CDR3nt: TGTGCCAGCAGTTCCCCGCGGGGAGCGAGCCAGCCCCAGCATTTT
abundance: NA; d_gene: NA; j_gene: TRBJ1-4; v_gene: TRBV9; CDR3aa: CASSHGSNEKLFF; CDR3nt: TGTGCCAGCAGCCATGGATCTAATGAAAAACTGTTTTTT
abundance: NA; d_gene: NA; j_gene: TRBJ2-1; v_gene: TRBV18; CDR3aa: CASSPGSRGNQQFF; CDR3nt: TGTGCCAGCTCACCAGGGTCCCGGGGCAATCAGCAGTTCTTC
abundance: few; d_gene: NA; j_gene: TRBJ1-1; v_gene: TRBV7-9; CDR3aa: CASSLAGGAGASEGAFF; CDR3nt: TGTGCCAGCAGCTTAGCAGGGGGGGCAGGGGCCTCCGAGGGAGCTTTCTTT
abundance: NA; d_gene: NA; j_gene: TRBJ1-6; v_gene: TRBV7-2; CDR3aa: CASSLKNRAYNSPLHF; CDR3nt: TGTGCCAGCAGCTTGAAGAATAGGGCCTATAATTCACCCCTCCACTTT